Described below is a single TCR beta chain sequence and its context. Antigen specificity is unknown. The sample belongs to a study of T cell responses to AZD1222 COVID-19 vaccine. Study-wide results and caveats: Unmutated regions of variants are reportedly targeted by nearly half of spike-specific TCRs.

CDR1 is SGHRS, CDR2 YFSETQ, per germline. The V and J ends lost 4 bases and 4 bases, in that order; junction bases with no gene match: 9. This CDR3 region has 15 residues. The data were produced by immunoSEQ multiplex PCR, yet TCRdb's version contains in-frame clones alone and is incomplete. The sample lists 100,000 to 150,000 clones, about 94% occurring once. This specimen consisted of peripheral blood, obtained on day 0 of AZD1222 vaccination. The chain recombines TRBV5-1 with TRBJ2-3; 7 nucleotides line up with TRBD2. The source of this sequence is an adult in good health. The CDR3 reads CASSVGGKGADTQYF. The CDR3 nucleotides read TGCGCCAGCAGCGTCGGGGGGAAGGGAGCAGATACGCAGTATTTT. Drawing the rest from reference TRBV5-1 and TRBJ2-3, the complete variable domain is KAGVTQTPRYLIKTRGQQVTLSCSPISGHRSVSWYQQTPGQGLQFLFEYFSETQRNKGNFPGRFSGRQFSNSRSEMNVSTLELGDSALYLCASSVGGKGADTQYFGPGTRLTVL.